The source of this T cell receptor beta chain is a study of blood T cell repertoires in COVID-19. Libraries were prepared by immunoSEQ multiplex PCR; TCRdb keeps only in-frame clonotypes and omits some of them. The table shows under 95,000 clones, with approximately 90% occurring only once. Seattle patients were enrolled during active infection and followed longitudinally. Trimming removed 5 bases from V and 0 bases from J, with 17 bases in between. Germline CDR1 WSHSY, CDR2 SAAADI. CDR3 length: 18 amino acids. The material sequenced was peripheral blood. The clonotype comes from a man aged 50-60 years with COVID-19, enrolled during active disease. The chain couples TRBV10-2 to TRBJ2-6; D gene ambiguous. The chain's CDR3 is CASSFGVGLGSGANVLTF. CDR3 coding DNA: TGCGCCAGCAGTTTCGGAGTTGGTTTAGGCTCTGGGGCCAACGTCCTGACTTTC.